A selection of T cell receptor beta chains follows, all from one sample in a study of cytomegalovirus exposure and HLA in healthy donors. Measured with immunoSEQ multiplex PCR; TCRdb has only the in-frame clones, and not every one. The table has fewer than 200,000 clones, roughly nine tenths seen once. The sequenced sample consisted of PBMCs. Receptors were obtained from a woman aged 30 to 39 in good health and CMV-seronegative. Each CDR3 is given with its conserved first and last residue. The order of the fields is V gene, J gene, clone size, D gene, CDR3 protein, CDR3 DNA. D genes are given only for firm matches. Clone size is not always given. Where it is, it says once, few, many or a class for expanded clones.

v_gene: TRBV19; j_gene: TRBJ1-1; abundance: -; d_gene: -; CDR3aa: CASSILVQGRLQNTEAFF; CDR3nt: TGTGCCAGTAGTATACTGGTGCAGGGTCGTTTGCAGAACACTGAAGCTTTCTTT
v_gene: TRBV5-4; j_gene: TRBJ1-6; abundance: -; d_gene: TRBD1; CDR3aa: CASSAGQGNSPLHF; CDR3nt: TGTGCCAGCAGCGCGGGACAGGGTAATTCACCCCTCCACTTT
v_gene: TRBV15; j_gene: TRBJ1-5; abundance: -; d_gene: -; CDR3aa: CATSPLSWTAGYKAQHF; CDR3nt: TGTGCCACCAGCCCCCTATCGTGGACAGCTGGCTATAAGGCCCAGCATTTT
v_gene: TRBV19; j_gene: TRBJ1-2; abundance: -; d_gene: TRBD1; CDR3aa: CASSSGTGANYGYTF; CDR3nt: TGTGCCAGTAGTTCCGGGACAGGGGCTAACTATGGCTACACCTTC
v_gene: TRBV7-2; j_gene: TRBJ2-3; abundance: -; d_gene: TRBD1; CDR3aa: CASSSLGTGTDTQYF; CDR3nt: TGTGCCAGCAGCTCCCTCGGGACAGGGACAGATACGCAGTATTTT
v_gene: TRBV19; j_gene: TRBJ1-5; abundance: few; d_gene: TRBD1; CDR3aa: CASSMGVAGGPGYSNQPQHF; CDR3nt: TGTGCCAGTAGTATGGGGGTGGCAGGGGGCCCGGGGTATAGCAATCAGCCCCAGCATTTT
v_gene: TRBV27; j_gene: TRBJ2-7; abundance: -; d_gene: -; CDR3aa: CASSFISGAQTSYEQYF; CDR3nt: TGTGCCAGCAGTTTCATAAGCGGAGCCCAGACGTCCTACGAGCAGTACTTC
v_gene: TRBV5-4; j_gene: TRBJ2-7; abundance: -; d_gene: -; CDR3aa: CASSQGGPAGEQYF; CDR3nt: TGTGCCAGCAGCCAAGGGGGACCCGCCGGGGAGCAGTACTTC
v_gene: TRBV2; j_gene: TRBJ1-6; abundance: -; d_gene: TRBD1; CDR3aa: CASSESRGHNSPLHF; CDR3nt: TGTGCCAGCAGTGAGAGCAGGGGGCATAATTCACCCCTCCACTTT
v_gene: TRBV5-6; j_gene: TRBJ2-4; abundance: once; d_gene: -; CDR3aa: CASSHKVPGILAKNIQYF; CDR3nt: TGTGCCAGCAGCCACAAGGTTCCAGGAATTCTAGCCAAAAACATTCAGTACTTC
v_gene: TRBV11-2; j_gene: TRBJ2-2; abundance: few; d_gene: -; CDR3aa: CASSLEAWGAGELFF; CDR3nt: TGTGCCAGCAGCTTAGAGGCGTGGGGGGCCGGGGAGCTGTTTTTT
v_gene: TRBV19; j_gene: TRBJ2-7; abundance: -; d_gene: -; CDR3aa: CASSIKGPSPYEQYF; CDR3nt: TGTGCCAGTAGTATAAAAGGTCCTAGTCCCTACGAGCAGTACTTC
v_gene: TRBV7-2; j_gene: TRBJ2-5; abundance: -; d_gene: TRBD2; CDR3aa: CASSLVASGETQYF; CDR3nt: TGTGCCAGCAGCTTAGTGGCTAGCGGGGAGACCCAGTACTTC
v_gene: TRBV10-3; j_gene: TRBJ1-5; abundance: -; d_gene: TRBD1; CDR3aa: CAISVSSPGTVNQTQHF; CDR3nt: TGTGCCATCAGTGTCTCTTCTCCGGGGACAGTGAATCAGACCCAGCATTTT
v_gene: TRBV7-3; j_gene: TRBJ2-2; abundance: -; d_gene: -; CDR3aa: CASSPGGVDGTGELFF; CDR3nt: TGTGCCAGCAGCCCCGGGGGTGTAGACGGTACCGGGGAGCTGTTTTTT
v_gene: TRBV30; j_gene: TRBJ2-7; abundance: -; d_gene: TRBD1; CDR3aa: CAWRILRQGHEQYF; CDR3nt: TGTGCCTGGAGGATACTCAGACAGGGCCACGAGCAGTACTTC
v_gene: TRBV29-1; j_gene: TRBJ2-7; abundance: -; d_gene: TRBD1; CDR3aa: CSVEVLRAGGSYEQYF; CDR3nt: TGCAGCGTTGAAGTTCTTAGGGCAGGGGGATCCTACGAGCAGTACTTC
v_gene: TRBV7-8; j_gene: TRBJ1-1; abundance: -; d_gene: -; CDR3aa: CASSLNSGRPAEAFF; CDR3nt: TGTGCCAGCAGCTTGAACAGCGGGCGCCCAGCTGAAGCTTTCTTT
v_gene: TRBV7-2; j_gene: TRBJ2-7; abundance: -; d_gene: -; CDR3aa: CASSQKPGEQYF; CDR3nt: TGTGCCAGCAGCCAAAAACCGGGGGAGCAGTACTTC
v_gene: TRBV5-6; j_gene: TRBJ2-2; abundance: -; d_gene: TRBD1; CDR3aa: CASSGRDRFNTGELFF; CDR3nt: TGTGCCAGCAGCGGACGGGACAGGTTCAACACCGGGGAGCTGTTTTTT
v_gene: TRBV6-4; j_gene: TRBJ2-3; abundance: -; d_gene: -; CDR3aa: CASSAGISGDTQYF; CDR3nt: TGTGCCAGCAGTGCCGGAATTAGCGGAGATACGCAGTATTTT
v_gene: TRBV4-3; j_gene: TRBJ2-5; abundance: -; d_gene: TRBD1; CDR3aa: CASSQGGQRQETQYF; CDR3nt: TGCGCCAGCAGCCAAGGGGGACAGCGGCAAGAGACCCAGTACTTC
v_gene: TRBV19; j_gene: TRBJ2-7; abundance: -; d_gene: -; CDR3aa: CASSIGGGAVSYEQYF; CDR3nt: TGTGCCAGTAGTATAGGTGGGGGGGCGGTCTCCTACGAGCAGTACTTC
v_gene: TRBV4-1; j_gene: TRBJ2-6; abundance: -; d_gene: -; CDR3aa: CASSLGWGANVLTF; CDR3nt: TGCGCCAGCAGCCTCGGTTGGGGGGCCAACGTCCTGACTTTC
v_gene: TRBV27; j_gene: TRBJ1-6; abundance: few; d_gene: -; CDR3aa: CASSRAGGQINSPLHF; CDR3nt: TGTGCCAGCAGCCGGGCGGGGGGCCAAATTAATTCACCCCTCCACTTT
v_gene: TRBV18; j_gene: TRBJ1-5; abundance: once; d_gene: -; CDR3aa: CASQITGSNQPQHF; CDR3nt: TGTGCCAGCCAAATAACGGGTAGCAATCAGCCCCAGCATTTT
v_gene: TRBV6-1; j_gene: TRBJ2-5; abundance: -; d_gene: -; CDR3aa: CASSEWARGRGAETQYF; CDR3nt: TGTGCCAGCAGTGAATGGGCGAGGGGGCGGGGCGCGGAGACCCAGTACTTC
v_gene: TRBV28; j_gene: TRBJ1-2; abundance: -; d_gene: TRBD1; CDR3aa: CASSVTRGPISNYGYTF; CDR3nt: TGTGCCAGCAGTGTAACCAGGGGGCCGATTTCTAACTATGGCTACACCTTC
v_gene: TRBV5-4; j_gene: TRBJ2-5; abundance: -; d_gene: TRBD1; CDR3aa: CASSPVGQGGETQYF; CDR3nt: TGTGCCAGCAGCCCCGTGGGACAGGGTGGAGAGACCCAGTACTTC
v_gene: TRBV6-6; j_gene: TRBJ2-3; abundance: -; d_gene: -; CDR3aa: CATRTAPSTDTQYF; CDR3nt: TGTGCCACCCGGACAGCACCCTCCACAGATACGCAGTATTTT
v_gene: TRBV18; j_gene: TRBJ1-5; abundance: -; d_gene: -; CDR3aa: CASSFQDSNQPQHF; CDR3nt: TGTGCCAGCTCGTTCCAGGATAGCAATCAGCCCCAGCATTTT
v_gene: TRBV5-6; j_gene: TRBJ2-7; abundance: -; d_gene: -; CDR3aa: CASSLVYPEVDEQYF; CDR3nt: TGTGCCAGCAGCTTGGTGTATCCCGAGGTGGACGAGCAGTACTTC
v_gene: TRBV4-3; j_gene: TRBJ1-6; abundance: -; d_gene: TRBD1; CDR3aa: CASSQESGGPVNSPLHF; CDR3nt: TGCGCCAGCAGCCAAGAATCAGGGGGACCCGTTAATTCACCCCTCCACTTT